This passage covers 21 T cell receptor beta chains from one sample sequenced in a study of shared clonotypes between healthy human individuals. Libraries were prepared by immunoSEQ multiplex PCR; TCRdb keeps only in-frame clonotypes and omits some of them. The sample lists 550,000 to 700,000 clones, roughly 72% occurring once. The sequenced sample consisted of memory CD4+ T cells sorted from blood. Subset here: CD45RA-negative fraction. The source is a woman in her 30s in good health.

The chain is built from TRBV5-5 and TRBJ2-7; TRBD1 aligns across 7 bases. V shed 0 bases and J 6 bases; nucleotides not matched to a gene: 9. Germline values: CDR1 SGHKS, CDR2 YYEKEE (reference sequence). The CDR3 sequence is 15 residues long. The CDR3 coding sequence is TGTGCCAGCAGCTTGGAGGGGACAGAAGGTCGCGAGCAGTACTTC. Its protein is CASSLEGTEGREQYF.

This CDR3 reads CSVEGGPKTQYF. In nucleotides, the CDR3 is TGCAGCGTTGAAGGGGGCCCGAAGACCCAGTACTTC. This chain uses TRBV29-1 with TRBJ2-5, with D perhaps TRBD1 (5 bases). V lost 1 base to trimming and J lost 6 bases, with 9 bases between them. CDR3 size: 12 residues. Germline V gene data show CDR1 as SQVTM and CDR2 as ANQGSEA.

J is TRBJ2-7 and V is TRBV6-1; 11 nucleotides match TRBD1. The germline V gene encodes CDR1 MNHNS and CDR2 SASEGT. Germline trimming cut 7 bases from V and 4 bases from J; bases unmatched to any gene: 9. CDR3 length: 15 amino acids. This CDR3 is CASISRTGGQYEQYF. In DNA form, the CDR3 reads TGTGCCAGCATATCCCGGACAGGGGGCCAGTACGAGCAGTACTTC.

The chain has TRBV4-1 and TRBJ2-5, with 13 positions matching TRBD2. The ends lost 0 bases at V and 4 bases at J; junction bases unmatched: 11. CDR3 length: 19 amino acids. Germline CDR1 reads MGHRA; CDR2 reads YSYEKL. As DNA, the CDR3 is TGCGCCAGCAGCCAAGATCAGGGGTCCTGGACTAGCGGGAGAGAGACCCAGTACTTC. It codes for CASSQDQGSWTSGRETQYF.

The V and J genes are TRBV15 and TRBJ2-5, with 9 bases matching TRBD2. The J call may be mistaken, given a closer DNA end match to TRBJ2-7. Germline V CDR1 and CDR2: LNHNV, YYDKDF (reference sequence). The CDR3 loop spans 16 amino acids. CDR3 DNA sequence: TGTGCCACCAGCAGGGATATAGCGGGAGCAAACTACGAGCAGTACTTC. Its translation is CATSRDIAGANYEQYF.

This rearrangement joins TRBV7-8 to TRBJ2-5; TRBD2 matches 10 bases. CDR1 SGHVS and CDR2 FQNEAQ come from the germline V gene. CDR3 size: 16 residues. V dropped 7 bases and J dropped 7; count of bases not matched to a gene: 15. The CDR3 bases are TGTGCCAGCACATCTCGCGGGACTAGCGATGGGGGGACCCAGTACTTC. Its translation is CASTSRGTSDGGTQYF.

The V call is TRBV6-1, the J call TRBJ1-1, with a possible D match to TRBD1 (5 bases). Trimming stripped 6 bases from V and 0 bases from J, with 8 bases between. Looked up from germline, CDR1 is MNHNS and CDR2 is SASEGT. The CDR3 consists of 13 residues. Here the CDR3 reads CASRAGMNTEAFF. The CDR3, as DNA: TGTGCCAGCAGGGCAGGGATGAACACTGAAGCTTTCTTT.

This clone occurred many times. Distinct nucleotide sequences in the sample also encode this CDR3. CDR3 sequence (DNA): TGTGCCAGCAGACAACAGGGAGACTCCTACGAGCAGTACTTC. This sequence encodes CASRQQGDSYEQYF. The V gene is TRBV11-2, the J gene TRBJ2-7; maybe TRBD1 (6 bases). This CDR3 spans 14 amino acids. V gave up 6 bases and J gave up 0 bases, with 12 bases separating them. Looked up from germline, CDR1 is SGHAT and CDR2 is FQNNGV. Together with reference TRBV11-2 and TRBJ2-7, the CDR3 gives the full variable domain: EAGVAQSPRYKIIEKRQSVAFWCNPISGHATLYWYQQILGQGPKLLIQFQNNGVVDDSQLPKDRFSAERLKGVDSTLKIQPAKLEDSAVYLCASRQQGDSYEQYFGPGTRLTVT.

The gene calls are TRBV11-2 and TRBJ2-5, with D possibly called TRBD1 or TRBD2 (6 bases each). The DNA matches TRBJ2-7 better at its end, which makes the J call doubtful. The CDR3 loop spans 14 amino acids. Germline values: CDR1 SGHAT, CDR2 FQNNGV. As DNA, the CDR3 is TGTGCCAGCAGCCTTTCCAGGGGACTCTACGAGCAGTACTTC. It encodes CASSLSRGLYEQYF.

This clone was seen just once. The gene calls are TRBV7-8 and TRBJ2-2; possibly TRBD1 for D (5 bases). This CDR3 comprises 14 residues. V gave up 6 bases and J gave up 2 bases, with 10 bases separating them. Germline V gene data show CDR1 as SGHVS and CDR2 as FQNEAQ. The chain's CDR3 is CASRLTENTGELFF. CDR3 nucleotides: TGTGCCAGCAGGCTGACAGAAAACACCGGGGAGCTGTTTTTT.

The chain recombines TRBV10-2 with TRBJ2-1; D is perhaps TRBD1 (5 bases). Trimming pared 8 bases from V and 6 bases from J, leaving 5 bases between. Germline-derived CDR1 and CDR2 are WSHSY and SAAADI. The CDR3 extends over 10 amino acids. CDR3 in amino acids: CASGANEQFF. The CDR3 nucleotides are TGCGCCAGCGGGGCCAATGAGCAGTTCTTC.

The chain carries TRBV9 and TRBJ2-3; TRBD1 or TRBD2 may be the D gene (5 bases each). Per germline, CDR1 SGDLS and CDR2 YYNGEE. V lost 2 bases and J 9 bases, leaving 13 bases between the germline ends. This CDR3 comprises 13 residues. The CDR3 DNA follows: TGTGCCAGCAGCGTCCGGCAGAGGGACACGCAGTATTTT. The encoded protein is CASSVRQRDTQYF. The full variable domain, its missing parts supplied by reference TRBV9 and TRBJ2-3, is DSGVTQTPKHLITATGQRVTLRCSPRSGDLSVYWYQQSLDQGLQFLIQYYNGEERAKGNILERFSAQQFPDLHSELNLSSLELGDSALYFCASSVRQRDTQYFGPGTRLTVL.

This chain uses TRBV18 with TRBJ1-3; tentatively, D is TRBD1 (5 bases). The CDR3 has 16 amino acids. Trimming took 5 bases from V and 0 from J, leaving 14 bases between them. Germline lookup yields CDR1 KGHSH and CDR2 LQKENI. This chain's CDR3 is CASSMDTFPSGNTIYF. CDR3 coding DNA: TGTGCCAGCTCAATGGACACGTTCCCCTCTGGAAACACCATATATTTT.

This rearrangement joins TRBV27 to TRBJ1-5; no clear D. The CDR3 has 15 residues. The V gene lost 5 bases and the J gene lost 2 bases, with 13 bases spanning the gap. CDR1 MNHEY and CDR2 SMNVEV come from the germline V gene (reference sequence). In nucleotides, the CDR3 is TGTGCCAGCAGTCCGAACGGGTGGGGCAATCAGCCCCAGCATTTT. This translates into CASSPNGWGNQPQHF.

The V call is TRBV6-1, the J call TRBJ2-5, with a possible D match to TRBD2 (6 bases). Germline CDR1 is MNHNS and CDR2 is SASEGT. V lost 6 bases and J lost 3, with 8 bases in between. The CDR3 spans 12 residues. CDR3 DNA sequence: TGTGCCAGCAGCGGAGGGGAAGAGACCCAGTACTTC. Amino acid sequence: CASSGGEETQYF.

This clone was detected only a few times. The genes are TRBV7-9 and TRBJ1-2, with D unclear. Germline CDR1 is SEHNR and CDR2 is FQNEAQ (reference sequence). With 2 bases removed from V and 2 bases from J, the gap between germline ends came to 3 bases. The CDR3 contains 12 residues. CDR3 in DNA: TGTGCCAGCAGCTTATCCAACTATGGCTACACCTTC. It is translated as CASSLSNYGYTF.

In its sample, this clone was seen once. This rearrangement joins TRBV7-8 to TRBJ1-6, with 8 nucleotides matching TRBD1. The germline CDR1 and CDR2 sequences are SGHVS and FQNEAQ. CDR3 length: 15 amino acids. V was pared by 9 bases and J by 10 bases, with 14 bases of the junction left unmatched. The CDR3 DNA sequence: TGTGCCAGTAGCCTCCGACAGGGGTCGAGATCACCCCTCCACTTT. This sequence encodes CASSLRQGSRSPLHF.

The genes are TRBV28 and TRBJ1-5; TRBD1 matches at 10 bases. Germline lookup yields CDR1 MDHEN and CDR2 SYDVKM. CDR3 size: 14 residues. V lost 6 bases, J lost 6 bases, and 5 bases stayed unmatched. CDR3 sequence: CASRSGQGTQPQHF. CDR3 nucleotide sequence: TGTGCCAGCAGGTCGGGACAGGGGACTCAGCCCCAGCATTTT.

This chain joins TRBV7-8 and TRBJ2-1, with 12 bases matching TRBD2. The CDR3 has 14 residues. V shed 5 bases, J shed 7 bases, and the junction held 3 bases outside the gene matches. CDR1 and CDR2 (germline): SGHVS, FQNEAQ. The CDR3 here is CASSRLAGANEQFF. CDR3 DNA: TGTGCCAGCAGCCGACTAGCGGGAGCAAATGAGCAGTTCTTC.

Ten or more counts support this clone. This chain uses TRBV28 with TRBJ2-5; possibly TRBD1 for D (5 bases). CDR3 length: 14 residues. Between the trimmed V and J ends, which lost 9 bases and 1 base, there was a span of 15 bases. Germline CDR1 MDHEN, CDR2 SYDVKM. The CDR3: CASTPGHIQETQYF. CDR3 DNA sequence: TGTGCCAGTACCCCCGGACACATCCAAGAGACCCAGTACTTC.

The chain uses TRBV7-9 and TRBJ1-1; no reliable D call. CDR3 length: 11 amino acids. Germline V gene sequence: CDR1 SEHNR, CDR2 FQNEAQ (reference sequence). V dropped 6 bases and J dropped 4 bases, with 6 bases sitting between them. DNA for the CDR3: TGTGCCAGCAGGGAGGGCACTGAAGCTTTCTTT. Its translation is CASREGTEAFF.